The clone carrying this T cell receptor (beta chain) was observed many times. Its specificity is not known. The CDR3 length is 16 residues. V shed 0 bases and J shed 6 bases, with 17 bases lying between them. Germline CDR1 and CDR2: DFQATT and SNEGSKA (reference sequence). As it was prepared, the TCRbeta library received unique molecular identifiers. TCRdb re-derived calls from the PCR reads in MiXCR, one entry per CDR3 protein. The data show over 120,000 distinct CDR3 sequences, roughly 9% seen once. These data are taken from a study of T-cell reconstitution after alpha-beta-depleted transplantation in children. General study findings and limits: Recipient T cells and thymic progenitors that survived were the source of the high TCRbeta diversity seen at day 60 in some patients. In patients about two months after transplant, alpha-beta T cells reportedly arose from several hundred expanded graft clones.

The V call is TRBV20-1, the J call TRBJ1-4; no clear D gene. The clonotype was recovered from a female patient aged 2-10 years who had a stem cell transplant for congenital amegakaryocytic thrombocytopenia, so the T cells may come from the graft donor. The source was PBMCs, mostly from graft donor cells, collected 180 days after TCRalphabeta/CD19-depleted stem cell transplant. The CDR3 spells CSARDRTAVLDEKLFF. For the CDR3, the DNA is TGCAGTGCTAGAGACCGGACCGCGGTGTTGGATGAAAAACTGTTTTTT.